This T cell receptor (beta chain) is drawn from a study of blood T cell repertoires in COVID-19. Looking at the study overall: Sample material is recorded as cDNA or gDNA derived from T cells, B-cell-depleted T cells, or PBMCs.

In the study's own analysis: Reference gene primer amplification gave estimated nucleated cell counts. Profiled with immunoSEQ multiplex PCR; TCRdb holds only in-frame clones, not every one. The V and J calls and the clone size are those of that table, but D and trimming were determined from the DNA. The sample has approximately 150,000 clones, about 85% seen once. There are 14 residues in the CDR3. Trimming shortened V by 1 base and J by 4 bases, and 11 bases separated the two germline ends. Germline V lookup: CDR1 SGHTA, CDR2 FQGNSA. Seattle participants joined during active infection and were tracked over time.

This clonotype originated in a human donor with COVID-19, enrolled during active disease. The donor label of this sample is uncertain. Specimen: peripheral blood. The gene calls are TRBV7-2 and TRBJ2-7; a weak D match, TRBD1 (5 bases). The CDR3 spells CASSLGWQGYEQYF. The CDR3 nucleotides are TGTGCCAGCAGCTTAGGATGGCAGGGATACGAGCAGTACTTC.